The entry below describes one TCR beta chain. Its target is unknown. Libraries were prepared by immunoSEQ multiplex PCR; TCRdb keeps only in-frame clonotypes and omits some of them. The data show approximately 13,000 clones, with about four fifths seen just once and approximately 0.83% held by the top ten. Germline V gene lookup returns CDR1 SGHAT and CDR2 FQNNGV. This CDR3 has 14 amino acids. V shed 6 bases, J shed 7 bases, and the junction held 3 bases outside the gene matches. These data belong to a study of T cells after posttransplantation cyclophosphamide. Study results and limitations: Later blood repertoires were often dominated by clones from the donor CD8+ memory compartment. Tissue-infiltrating T cells from skin or gut overlapped little with blood T cells. Recipient CMV seropositivity and CMV reactivation strongly tracked TRB clonality.

This chain uses TRBV11-2 with TRBJ2-2; TRBD2 aligns across 12 bases. The sequence came from a man aged 50-59 years in good health, CMV-negative, and a related stem cell transplant donor. The sample consisted of memory CD4+ T cells sorted from PBMCs. The CDR3: CASRRLAGDGELFF. CDR3 coding DNA: TGTGCCAGCAGGCGACTAGCGGGGGACGGGGAGCTGTTTTTT.